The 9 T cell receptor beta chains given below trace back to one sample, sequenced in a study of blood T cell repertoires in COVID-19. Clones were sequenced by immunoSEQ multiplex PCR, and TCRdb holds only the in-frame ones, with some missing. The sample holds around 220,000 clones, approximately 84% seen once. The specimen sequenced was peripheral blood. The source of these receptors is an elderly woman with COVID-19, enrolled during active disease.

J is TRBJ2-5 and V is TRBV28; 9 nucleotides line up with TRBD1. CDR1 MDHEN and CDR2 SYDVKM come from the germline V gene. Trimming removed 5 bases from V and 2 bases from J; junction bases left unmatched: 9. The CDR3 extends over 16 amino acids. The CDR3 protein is CASSLRSGTGQETQYF. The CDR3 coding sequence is TGTGCCAGCAGTCTCCGGTCCGGGACAGGGCAAGAGACCCAGTACTTC.

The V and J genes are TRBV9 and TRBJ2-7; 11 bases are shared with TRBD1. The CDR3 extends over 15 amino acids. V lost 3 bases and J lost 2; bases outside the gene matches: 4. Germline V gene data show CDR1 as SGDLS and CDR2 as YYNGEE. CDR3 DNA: TGTGCCAGCAGCGCGGGACAGGGGGTACCCTACGAGCAGTACTTC. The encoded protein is CASSAGQGVPYEQYF.

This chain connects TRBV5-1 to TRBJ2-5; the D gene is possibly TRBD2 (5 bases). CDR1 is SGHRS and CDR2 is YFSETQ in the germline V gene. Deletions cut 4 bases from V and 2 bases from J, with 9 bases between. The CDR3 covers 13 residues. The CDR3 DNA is TGCGCCAGCAGCCCGGGCGGGCAAGAGACCCAGTACTTC. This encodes CASSPGGQETQYF.

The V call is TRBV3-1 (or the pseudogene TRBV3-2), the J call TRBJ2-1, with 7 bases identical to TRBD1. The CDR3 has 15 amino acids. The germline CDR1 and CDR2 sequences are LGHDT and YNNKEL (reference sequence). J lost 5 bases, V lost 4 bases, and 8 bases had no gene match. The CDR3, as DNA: TGTGCCAGCAGCCGCCGGGACAGAAGTAACAATGAGCAGTTCTTC. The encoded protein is CASSRRDRSNNEQFF.

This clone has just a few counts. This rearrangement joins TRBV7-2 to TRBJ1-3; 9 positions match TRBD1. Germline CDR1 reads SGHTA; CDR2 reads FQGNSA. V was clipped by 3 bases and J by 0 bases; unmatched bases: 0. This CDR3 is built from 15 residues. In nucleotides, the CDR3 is TGTGCCAGCAGCTTGGACAGGGGCTCTGGAAACACCATATATTTT. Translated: CASSLDRGSGNTIYF.

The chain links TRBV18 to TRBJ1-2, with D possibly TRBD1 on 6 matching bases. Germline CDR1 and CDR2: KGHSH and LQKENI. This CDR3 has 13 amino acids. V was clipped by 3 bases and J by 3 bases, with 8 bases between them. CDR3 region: CASSPDSYYGYTF. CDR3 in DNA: TGTGCCAGCTCACCGGACAGTTACTATGGCTACACCTTC.

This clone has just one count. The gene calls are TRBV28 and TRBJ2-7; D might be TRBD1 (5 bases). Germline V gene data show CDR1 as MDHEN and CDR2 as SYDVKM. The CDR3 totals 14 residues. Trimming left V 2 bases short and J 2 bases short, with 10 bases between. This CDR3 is CASSLGDRTYEQYF. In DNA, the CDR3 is TGTGCCAGCAGTTTAGGTGACAGAACCTACGAGCAGTACTTC. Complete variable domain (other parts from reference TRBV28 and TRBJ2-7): DVKVTQSSRYLVKRTGEKVFLECVQDMDHENMFWYRQDPGLGLRLIYFSYDVKMKEKGDIPEGYSVSREKKERFSLILESASTNQTSMYLCASSLGDRTYEQYFGPGTRLTVT.

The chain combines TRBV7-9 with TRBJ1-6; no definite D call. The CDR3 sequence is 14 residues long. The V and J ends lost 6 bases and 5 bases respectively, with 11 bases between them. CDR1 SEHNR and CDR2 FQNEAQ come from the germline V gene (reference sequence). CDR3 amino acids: CASRPPGDNSPLHF. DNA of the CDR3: TGTGCCAGCAGGCCTCCAGGTGATAATTCACCCCTCCACTTT.

The CDR3 DNA reads as TGTGCCAGCACCAACGGGGGGTCTGAAGCTTTCTTT. It is translated as CASTNGGSEAFF. V and J are TRBV6-5 and TRBJ1-1; D is possibly TRBD1 (5 bases). CDR3 size: 12 residues. V was clipped by 7 bases and J by 6 bases, with 12 bases between them. Looked up from germline, CDR1 is MNHEY and CDR2 is SVGAGI.